Listed below are T cell receptor beta chains from one sample, sequenced in a study of shared clonotypes between healthy human individuals. Libraries were prepared by immunoSEQ multiplex PCR; TCRdb keeps only in-frame clonotypes and omits some of them. The table has millions of clones, roughly 94% seen once; the top ten hold 0.1% to 0.15%. The sequencing sample was made of naive CD4+ T cells sorted from blood. These receptors all come from a man aged 18 to 29 in good health. CDR3s include the opening cysteine and the closing phenylalanine or tryptophan. The D gene is left open where the match is weak. Some rows have no size entry. The others give once, few or many, or a class for an expanded clone.

TRBD1	TRBV7-3	TRBJ2-1	-	TGTGCCAGCAGCTTAGGGGGGACAGGGCTCAACGAGCAGTTCTTC	CASSLGGTGLNEQFF
-	TRBV6-1	TRBJ1-5	-	TGTGCCAGCAGTGAGGCAAATCAGCCCCAGCATTTT	CASSEANQPQHF
-	TRBV6-6	TRBJ2-7	-	TGTGCCAGCAGTACCGTCGTGGGGGGACCGAACTACGAGCAGTACTTC	CASSTVVGGPNYEQYF
TRBD1	TRBV5-1	TRBJ2-3	-	TGCGCCAGCAGCCCGGGACAGGGGGTTTTCGATACGCAGTATTTT	CASSPGQGVFDTQYF
-	TRBV5-1	TRBJ1-1	-	TGCGCCAGCAGCTTGCTCGGAGGGGACACTGAAGCTTTCTTT	CASSLLGGDTEAFF
-	TRBV25-1	TRBJ1-3	-	TGTGCCAGCAGTTACAACTCTGGAAACACCATATATTTT	CASSYNSGNTIYF
-	TRBV7-3	TRBJ2-2	-	TGTGCCAGCAGACTAAACGGGGACTCCAACACCGGGGAGCTGTTTTTT	CASRLNGDSNTGELFF
-	TRBV4-3	TRBJ2-5	-	TGCGCCAGCAGCCAAGATGCGCGGAAACAAGAGACCCAGTACTTC	CASSQDARKQETQYF
-	TRBV7-2	TRBJ1-5	-	TGTGCCAGCAGCTTGTCTATGGGTCAGACAAATCAGCCCCAGCATTTT	CASSLSMGQTNQPQHF
-	TRBV4-1	TRBJ2-7	once	TGCGCCAGCAGCCAATCGACAGCTTACGAGCAGTACTTC	CASSQSTAYEQYF
-	TRBV28	TRBJ1-2	-	TGTGCCAGCAGTTTGAGTCAGAAAGGCTACACCTTC	CASSLSQKGYTF
TRBD1	TRBV11-2	TRBJ1-2	-	TGTGCCAGCAGCCAAGGCGGGCCGACAGGGACCTTC	CASSQGGPTGTF
TRBD1	TRBV15	TRBJ1-1	-	TGTGCCACCAGCAGAATTTCCGGGACAGCGAACACTGAAGCTTTCTTT	CATSRISGTANTEAFF
-	TRBV9	TRBJ1-6	-	TGTGCCAGCAGCGTAGCCGAGTTTATTTCACCCCTCCACTTT	CASSVAEFISPLHF
TRBD2	TRBV29-1	TRBJ2-1	-	TGCAGCGCTGACGGGGAGGGGAAGACAACCTACAATGAGCAGTTCTTC	CSADGEGKTTYNEQFF
-	TRBV7-2	TRBJ1-2	-	TGTGCCAGCAGCCCCCTTGGGGCGGCGGATGGCTACACCTTC	CASSPLGAADGYTF
TRBD1	TRBV29-1	TRBJ1-3	-	TGCAGCGTCGCGCGGGACAGGGGCTCTGGAAACACCATATATTTT	CSVARDRGSGNTIYF
TRBD2	TRBV6-6	TRBJ2-1	-	TGTGCCAGCAGGATACCCGGGACTAGCGGCGATGAGCAGTTCTTC	CASRIPGTSGDEQFF
TRBD2	TRBV11-3	TRBJ2-1	-	TGTGCCAGCAGCTGGGCTAGCGGGTCGACGAAAAATGAGCAGTTCTTC	CASSWASGSTKNEQFF
-	TRBV6-4	TRBJ2-1	-	TGTGCCAGCAGTGACAAAGGGCCAAGTGAGCAGTTCTTC	CASSDKGPSEQFF
-	TRBV6-5	TRBJ2-5	-	TGTGCCAGCAGTCAAACTAGAAGAGAGACCCAGTACTTC	CASSQTRRETQYF
-	TRBV5-6	TRBJ2-7	-	TGTGCCAGCAGCGCGACAGGTTACGAGCAGTACTTC	CASSATGYEQYF
-	TRBV7-8	TRBJ1-5	-	TGTGCCAGCAGCTCCCTGGACAGAAAGAATCAGCCCCAGCATTTT	CASSSLDRKNQPQHF
-	TRBV6-6	TRBJ2-3	-	TGTGCCAGCAATGTCTTTAGCACAGATACGCAGTATTTT	CASNVFSTDTQYF
-	TRBV25-1	TRBJ2-2	-	TGTGCCAGCAGTGAATATCTTCACAACACCGGGGAGCTGTTTTTT	CASSEYLHNTGELFF
-	TRBV9	TRBJ2-7	few	TGTGCCAGCAGCTCAGACGGCCCTAGGTACGAGCAGTACTTC	CASSSDGPRYEQYF
-	TRBV7-6	TRBJ2-7	-	TGTGCCAGCAGCTTAGATGGCGACCCCGCCTACGAGCAGTACTTC	CASSLDGDPAYEQYF
-	TRBV6-6	TRBJ1-1	-	TGTGCCAGCAGTTACTCGGAACAGACGACTGAAGCTTTCTTT	CASSYSEQTTEAFF
TRBD1	TRBV25-1	TRBJ1-6	few	TGTGCCAGCGGAAGGACAGGGGTAAATTCACCCCTCCACTTT	CASGRTGVNSPLHF
-	TRBV19	TRBJ2-1	-	TGTGCCAGTAGGACGGACGGAACCTATTACAATGAGCAGTTCTTC	CASRTDGTYYNEQFF
-	TRBV5-4	TRBJ1-3	-	TGTGCCAGCAGTACCGGGACCACTATCTCTGGAAACACCATATATTTT	CASSTGTTISGNTIYF
TRBD1	TRBV5-1	TRBJ2-5	-	TGCGCCAGCAGCCGACAGGGATCAGAGACCCAGTACTTC	CASSRQGSETQYF
-	TRBV4-3	TRBJ2-7	-	TGCGCCAGCAGCCCGACCCCGGGATCCTACGAGCAGTACTTC	CASSPTPGSYEQYF
-	TRBV27	TRBJ1-2	-	TGTGCCAGCAGTCCCACCAGGTCACGAAATTATGGCTACACCTTC	CASSPTRSRNYGYTF
TRBD1	TRBV5-1	TRBJ2-6	-	TGCGCCACCACACAGGGGACTGGGGCCAACGTCCTGACTTTC	CATTQGTGANVLTF
-	TRBV28	TRBJ2-4	-	TGTGCCAGCAGTGAAGCAAAAAACATTCAGTACTTC	CASSEAKNIQYF
-	TRBV5-1	TRBJ2-3	-	TGCGCCAGCAGCTTGTACAGGGGACTCACAGATACGCAGTATTTT	CASSLYRGLTDTQYF